This entry features one TCR beta chain sequence. What it binds is unknown. 5'RACE with constant-segment primers built TCRalpha and TCRbeta cDNA libraries with UMIs. MiXCR, applied by TCRdb to the 5' RACE reads, yields one record per CDR3 protein. The top ten hold 22% of the sample, which has about 290,000 distinct CDR3 sequences, more than 15% seen once. Trimming cost V 4 bases and J 1 base, with 13 bases left between them. Per germline, CDR1 SGHTA and CDR2 FQGNSA. This CDR3 is built from 15 residues. These data originate in a study of T-cell memory formation after mild COVID-19. Study in general: TCR clusters showed largely donor specificity. Whole-study findings and limits: Clones contracting day 15 to 85 were balanced CD4/CD8; later expanders leaned CD4+. The CD4+ clones that contracted clustered mainly within CM and EM, and the CD8+ clones concentrated in EMRA.

This chain uses TRBV7-2 with TRBJ2-5; tentative D call: TRBD2 (5 bases). This receptor was obtained from a man aged 18 to 30 who had mild COVID-19 (a few samples of this study predate the infection). Cell type and time point are not known. The sample comprised PBMCs or a T cell subset sorted from them (not recorded which). CDR3 loop: CASSSNGIPQETQYF. The CDR3 nucleotides read TGTGCCAGCAGCTCCAACGGGATTCCCCAAGAGACCCAGTACTTC.